Listed here are 30 T cell receptor beta chains from one sample, sequenced in a study of blood T cell repertoires in COVID-19. Sequenced by immunoSEQ multiplex PCR; TCRdb stores in-frame clones only, minus some. Seen here are 300,000 to 350,000 clones, 90% observed once, and the top ten hold around 4.3%. Sequenced input: PBMCs or T cells enriched from blood (not recorded which). The receptors were gathered from a woman younger than 30 with acute COVID-19.

The chain combines TRBV28 with TRBJ1-1, with 11 bases matching TRBD1. The junction had 10 bases not matched to a gene; V was cut back by 6 bases and J by 7 bases. This CDR3 has 15 residues. Germline V gene data show CDR1 as MDHEN and CDR2 as SYDVKM. CDR3: CASRQPGQGVIEAFF. In DNA, the CDR3 is TGTGCCAGCAGACAACCGGGACAGGGGGTAATTGAAGCTTTCTTT. Together with reference TRBV28 and TRBJ1-1, the CDR3 gives the full variable domain: DVKVTQSSRYLVKRTGEKVFLECVQDMDHENMFWYRQDPGLGLRLIYFSYDVKMKEKGDIPEGYSVSREKKERFSLILESASTNQTSMYLCASRQPGQGVIEAFFGQGTRLTVV.

The chain has TRBV21-1 and TRBJ2-1; the D call TRBD2 from the table was never checked on the DNA. TRBV21-1 is flagged as a pseudogene. The CDR3 is made up of 8 amino acids. In DNA, the CDR3 is TGTGCCAGCAGCAGGGGGGTCTTC. Translated, it gives CASSRGVF.

The rearrangement joins TRBV29-1 to TRBJ1-5; no clear D. Trimming cost V 0 bases and J 7 bases, with 7 bases left between them. Per the germline V gene, CDR1 is SQVTM and CDR2 is ANQGSEA. The CDR3 covers 12 residues. CDR3 sequence reads: CSVEEVGQPQHF. The DNA of the CDR3 is TGCAGCGTTGAAGAAGTGGGCCAGCCCCAGCATTTT.

This clone showed up just once. The J gene is TRBJ2-6, the V gene TRBV19, with 7 positions matching TRBD1. This CDR3 contains 16 residues. The junction had 4 bases not matched to a gene; V was cut back by 3 bases and J by 2 bases. CDR1 and CDR2 (germline): LNHDA, SQIVND (reference sequence). The CDR3 DNA reads as TGTGCCAGTAGTATGGGGACAGCCCCTGGGGCCAACGTCCTGACTTTC. Translated, it gives CASSMGTAPGANVLTF.

V gene TRBV27 combines with J gene TRBJ2-1; 11 positions match TRBD2. Trimming cost V 7 bases and J 9 bases; bases outside gene matches: 14. This CDR3 region has 16 residues. The germline V gene encodes CDR1 MNHEY and CDR2 SMNVEV (reference sequence). This CDR3 is CASTNAGLAGGGEQFF. In DNA form, the CDR3 reads TGTGCCAGCACCAATGCCGGGCTAGCGGGAGGTGGTGAGCAGTTCTTC.

The chain links TRBV24-1 to TRBJ2-2, with a weak D call TRBD2 (6 bases). V was pared by 7 bases and J by 4 bases, with 15 bases between. Per the germline V gene, CDR1 is KGHDR and CDR2 is SFDVKD. This CDR3 spans 15 amino acids. As DNA, the CDR3 is TGTGCCACCAGCTCCGGGGGTGCGTCCACCGGGGAGCTGTTTTTT. Encoded protein: CATSSGGASTGELFF.

The J gene is TRBJ2-7, the V gene TRBV5-1; possible D gene TRBD1, 5 bases. Germline assignment: CDR1 SGHRS and CDR2 YFSETQ. Trimming shortened V by 0 bases and J by 6 bases, and 10 bases separated the two germline ends. The length of the CDR3 is 13 residues. The CDR3 region is CASSLEGALEQYF. CDR3 bases: TGCGCCAGCAGCTTGGAAGGGGCTCTCGAGCAGTACTTC.

This clone came up a few times. The chain has TRBV4-1 and TRBJ2-7; D is ambiguous. Per germline, CDR1 MGHRA and CDR2 YSYEKL. V was clipped by 0 bases and J by 3 bases, with 15 bases between them. The CDR3 loop spans 16 amino acids. CDR3 loop: CASSQEVAGSDYEQYF. The CDR3 DNA reads as TGCGCCAGCAGCCAAGAGGTGGCAGGATCAGACTACGAGCAGTACTTC.

Regarding this clone: The same CDR3 arises from other DNA sequences in this sample as well. This chain uses TRBV19 with TRBJ1-5; perhaps TRBD1 as D (5 bases). In germline, CDR1 is LNHDA, CDR2 SQIVND (reference sequence). This CDR3 has 14 amino acids. Trimming stripped 4 bases from V and 2 bases from J, with 9 bases between. The CDR3 is CASSNGGGNQPQHF. The CDR3 DNA reads as TGTGCCAGTAGTAACGGGGGTGGCAATCAGCCCCAGCATTTT.

V and J are TRBV11-3 and TRBJ2-2, with D maybe TRBD2 (6 bases). V was shortened by 5 bases and J by 3 bases, with 16 bases between the two germline ends. Germline V gene sequence: CDR1 SGHNT, CDR2 YENEEA. The CDR3 covers 16 residues. This chain's CDR3 is CASSLHPASDTGELFF. CDR3 nucleotides: TGTGCCAGCAGCCTTCACCCGGCTAGCGACACCGGGGAGCTGTTTTTT.

The chain joins TRBV19 to TRBJ1-1; TRBD1 is a possible D gene (5 bases). CDR1 is LNHDA, CDR2 SQIVND, per germline (reference sequence). V lost 3 bases to trimming and J lost 1 base, with 15 bases between them. CDR3 size: 16 residues. CDR3 amino acids: CASSIRYQGPNTEAFF. The CDR3 nucleotides are TGTGCCAGTAGTATCAGATATCAGGGCCCGAACACTGAAGCTTTCTTT.

The V and J genes are TRBV7-2 and TRBJ2-7; TRBD2 aligns across 7 bases. V dropped 5 bases and J dropped 2; count of bases not matched to a gene: 6. The germline gives CDR1 SGHTA, CDR2 FQGNSA. The CDR3 is made up of 14 amino acids. The CDR3, as DNA: TGTGCCAGCAGCCCGCGGGAGTCACCCTACGAGCAGTACTTC. Translation gives CASSPRESPYEQYF. The full variable domain, completed using reference TRBV7-2 and TRBJ2-7, is GAGVSQSPSNKVTEKGKDVELRCDPISGHTALYWYRQSLGQGLEFLIYFQGNSAPDKSGLPSDRFSAERTGGSVSTLTIQRTQQEDSAVYLCASSPRESPYEQYFGPGTRLTVT.

The J gene is TRBJ1-1, the V gene TRBV21-1. TRBV21-1 is a pseudogene. The CDR3 is made up of 16 amino acids. The DNA of the CDR3 is TGTGCCAGCAGCAAAGTAAGGAGGTTTCTAAGCACTGAAGCTTTCTTT. Translation gives CASSKVRRFLSTEAFF.

The chain couples TRBV12-3 or TRBV12-4 to TRBJ2-1; tentatively, D is TRBD2 (5 bases). The CDR3 runs 13 residues. Trimming stripped 6 bases from V and 3 bases from J, with 9 bases between. The CDR3 region has the DNA TGTGCCAGCAGAAGGGAGCTCTACAATGAGCAGTTCTTC. Protein sequence: CASRRELYNEQFF.

This chain links TRBV27 with TRBJ2-2, with TRBD1 as a possible D gene (6 bases). This CDR3 is built from 15 residues. Trimming left V 6 bases short and J 6 bases short, with 17 bases between. Per the germline V gene, CDR1 is MNHEY and CDR2 is SMNVEV (reference sequence). CDR3 in DNA: TGTGCCAGCAGCGCCATAGGGACAAGGGCCGGGGAGCTGTTTTTT. It codes for CASSAIGTRAGELFF.

The chain couples TRBV6-5 to TRBJ2-7, with 14 bases aligning to TRBD2. This CDR3 has 14 residues. V gave up 8 bases and J gave up 2 bases; unmatched junction bases: 2. The germline gives CDR1 MNHEY, CDR2 SVGAGI. CDR3 nucleotide sequence: TGTGCCAGCCGACTAGCGGGAGGGCCCTACGAGCAGTACTTC. This sequence encodes CASRLAGGPYEQYF.

The table lists this clone with a few counts. This chain joins TRBV2 and TRBJ1-3; 10 positions match TRBD1. V was pared by 3 bases and J by 8 bases, with 7 bases of the junction left unmatched. Germline CDR1 SNHLY, CDR2 FYNNEI. CDR3 size: 15 residues. CDR3 coding DNA: TGTGCCAGCAGTGAGGGGACAGGGGCGGGCTACACCATATATTTT. It translates to CASSEGTGAGYTIYF.

The rearrangement uses TRBV29-1 and TRBJ1-1, with a possible D match to TRBD1 (5 bases). This CDR3 has 11 residues. Germline CDR1 is SQVTM and CDR2 is ANQGSEA. The germline V and J ends were trimmed by 4 bases and 4 bases, with 7 bases remaining between them. CDR3 bases: TGCAGCGTTGGGGGGGTCACTGAAGCTTTCTTT. Its translation is CSVGGVTEAFF.

In DNA form, the CDR3 reads TGTGCCAGCAGTCCCTCGGCAGGCGCCAATCAGCCCCAGCATTTT. It specifies CASSPSAGANQPQHF. The chain employs TRBV28 and TRBJ1-5, with D uncertain. Trimming stripped 5 bases from V and 3 bases from J, with 14 bases between. CDR1 is MDHEN and CDR2 is SYDVKM in the germline V gene. This CDR3 region has 15 residues.

V and J are TRBV10-2 and TRBJ2-7, with D possibly being TRBD2 (5 bases). The CDR3 runs 13 residues. V shed 8 bases and J shed 7 bases, with 18 bases lying between them. Germline V CDR1 and CDR2: WSHSY, SAAADI. The CDR3 spells CASGNGGLGEQYF. For the CDR3, the DNA is TGCGCCAGCGGAAACGGCGGACTTGGGGAGCAGTACTTC.

The CDR3 DNA follows: TGTGCCAGCAGCTTGTCCGGGACAGACTATGGCTACACCTTC. Amino acid sequence: CASSLSGTDYGYTF. The chain is built from TRBV5-4 and TRBJ1-2; TRBD1 aligns across 7 bases. Per germline, CDR1 SGHNT and CDR2 YYREEE (reference sequence). J lost 3 bases, V lost 1 base, and 3 bases had no gene match. The CDR3 loop spans 14 amino acids. The variable domain in full, completed from reference TRBV5-4 and TRBJ1-2, reads ETGVTQSPTHLIKTRGQQVTLRCSSQSGHNTVSWYQQALGQGPQFIFQYYREEENGRGNFPPRFSGLQFPNYSSELNVNALELDDSALYLCASSLSGTDYGYTFGSGTRLTVV.

This clone was seen just once. This rearrangement joins TRBV9 to TRBJ2-1; D possibly corresponds to TRBD2 (5 bases). The CDR3 totals 15 residues. CDR1 is SGDLS, CDR2 YYNGEE, per germline. Trimming removed 0 bases from V and 6 bases from J, with 13 bases in between. The CDR3 here is CASSVAWENGNEQFF. The CDR3, as DNA: TGTGCCAGCAGCGTAGCTTGGGAGAACGGCAATGAGCAGTTCTTC.

V gene TRBV15 combines with J gene TRBJ2-5, with TRBD1 matching over 9 bases. CDR1 and CDR2 (germline): LNHNV, YYDKDF (reference sequence). V lost 5 bases to trimming and J lost 5 bases; unmatched junction nucleotides: 6. The CDR3 is 14 amino acids. DNA of the CDR3: TGTGCCACCAGCGGAAGGACAGGGGAGGAGACCCAGTACTTC. Translating it yields CATSGRTGEETQYF.

V is TRBV6-5 and J is TRBJ1-5, with 8 bases lining up with TRBD1. With 6 bases clipped from V and 6 bases from J, the junction kept 7 bases outside the gene matches. This CDR3 is 14 amino acids long. CDR1 is MNHEY, CDR2 SVGAGI, per germline. The CDR3 DNA follows: TGTGCCAGCAGACCTGGACAGGGAAGTCAGCCCCAGCATTTT. Its translation is CASRPGQGSQPQHF.

This rearrangement joins TRBV11-1 to TRBJ1-1; tentatively, D is TRBD1 (6 bases). The CDR3 has 13 residues. Looked up from germline, CDR1 is SGHAT and CDR2 is FQDESV (reference sequence). Trimming removed 3 bases from V and 3 bases from J, with 8 bases in between. The CDR3 loop reads CASSFKGDTEAFF. The CDR3 region has the DNA TGTGCCAGCAGCTTTAAGGGGGACACTGAAGCTTTCTTT.

The chain employs TRBV9 and TRBJ2-5; 12 bases are shared with TRBD2. Germline values: CDR1 SGDLS, CDR2 YYNGEE. This CDR3 spans 16 amino acids. The ends lost 4 bases at V and 2 bases at J; junction bases unmatched: 6. The CDR3: CASSQPTSGRQETQYF. CDR3 in DNA: TGTGCCAGCAGCCAACCTACTAGCGGGAGGCAAGAGACCCAGTACTTC.

The chain links TRBV5-4 to TRBJ2-5, with 11 bases lining up with TRBD2. The germline CDR1 and CDR2 sequences are SGHNT and YYREEE (reference sequence). The ends lost 4 bases at V and 7 bases at J; junction bases unmatched: 12. This CDR3 region has 16 residues. The DNA for the CDR3 is TGTGCCAGCAGCCTACAACTAGCGGGAGTGGGCGGGACCCAGTACTTC. Protein product: CASSLQLAGVGGTQYF.

This chain links TRBV28 with TRBJ1-6, with TRBD1 identical over 7 bases. V was clipped by 5 bases and J by 11 bases; unmatched bases: 12. The CDR3 is 15 amino acids. CDR1 is MDHEN, CDR2 SYDVKM, per germline. The CDR3 is CASSPGDRAMTPLHF. As DNA, the CDR3 is TGTGCCAGCAGTCCTGGAGACAGGGCGATGACACCCCTCCACTTT.

The CDR3 loop is CASSLIGSSGANVLTF. CDR3 DNA: TGTGCCAGCAGTTTGATAGGGAGCTCTGGGGCCAACGTCCTGACTTTC. The chain joins TRBV28 to TRBJ2-6; TRBD2 might be the D (5 bases). Germline assignment: CDR1 MDHEN and CDR2 SYDVKM. This CDR3 spans 16 amino acids. Trimming shortened V by 3 bases and J by 0 bases, and 9 bases separated the two germline ends.

This clone came up once. The rearrangement joins TRBV28 to TRBJ1-2; possible D gene TRBD1, 6 bases. Germline V lookup: CDR1 MDHEN, CDR2 SYDVKM. Deletions cut 5 bases from V and 0 bases from J, with 16 bases between. The CDR3 runs to 16 residues. The CDR3 region has the DNA TGTGCCAGCAGTCTCGGAGGGGGGGAAGCTAACTATGGCTACACCTTC. This translates into CASSLGGGEANYGYTF.